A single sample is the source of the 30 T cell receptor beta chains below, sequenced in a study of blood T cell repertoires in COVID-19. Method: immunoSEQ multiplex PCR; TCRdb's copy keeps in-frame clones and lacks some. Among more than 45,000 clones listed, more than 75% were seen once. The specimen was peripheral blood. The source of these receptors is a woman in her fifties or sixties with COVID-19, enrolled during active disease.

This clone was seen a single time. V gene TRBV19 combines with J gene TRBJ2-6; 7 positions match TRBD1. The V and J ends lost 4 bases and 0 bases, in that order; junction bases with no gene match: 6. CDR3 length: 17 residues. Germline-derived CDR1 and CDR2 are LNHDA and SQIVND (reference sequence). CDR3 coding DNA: TGTGCCAGTAGTAGGAACAGGGGACGCTCTGGGGCCAACGTCCTGACTTTC. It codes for CASSRNRGRSGANVLTF.

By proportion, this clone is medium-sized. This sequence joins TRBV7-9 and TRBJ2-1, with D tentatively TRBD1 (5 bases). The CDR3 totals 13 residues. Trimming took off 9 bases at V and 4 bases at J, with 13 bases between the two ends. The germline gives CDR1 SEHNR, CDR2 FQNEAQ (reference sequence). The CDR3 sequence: CASSWTPYNEQFF. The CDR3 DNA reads TGTGCCAGTTCCTGGACACCATACAATGAGCAGTTCTTC.

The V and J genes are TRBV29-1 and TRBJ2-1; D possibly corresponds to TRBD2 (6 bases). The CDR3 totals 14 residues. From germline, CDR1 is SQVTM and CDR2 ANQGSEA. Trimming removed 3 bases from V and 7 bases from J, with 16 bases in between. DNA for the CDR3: TGCAGCGTTGATTTTCCGGGAGTTACTAATGAGCAGTTCTTC. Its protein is CSVDFPGVTNEQFF.

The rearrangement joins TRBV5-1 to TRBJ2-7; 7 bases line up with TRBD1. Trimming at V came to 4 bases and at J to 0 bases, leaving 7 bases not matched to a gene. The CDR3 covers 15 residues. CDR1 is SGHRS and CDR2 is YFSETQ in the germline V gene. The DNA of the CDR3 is TGCGCCAGCAGCCGACGGACAGGTAGCTCCTACGAGCAGTACTTC. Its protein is CASSRRTGSSYEQYF.

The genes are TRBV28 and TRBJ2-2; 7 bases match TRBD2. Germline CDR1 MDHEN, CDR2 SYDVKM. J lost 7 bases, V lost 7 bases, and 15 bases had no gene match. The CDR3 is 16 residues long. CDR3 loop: CASTSPRGRLIGELFF. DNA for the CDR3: TGTGCCAGCACTTCCCCCCGCGGGAGATTGATCGGGGAGCTGTTTTTT.

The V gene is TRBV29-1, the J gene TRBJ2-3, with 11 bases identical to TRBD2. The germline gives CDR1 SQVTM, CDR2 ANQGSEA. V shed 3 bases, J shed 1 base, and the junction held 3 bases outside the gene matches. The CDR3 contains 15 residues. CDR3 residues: CSVDGGLAGTDTQYF. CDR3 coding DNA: TGCAGCGTTGATGGGGGACTAGCGGGCACAGATACGCAGTATTTT.

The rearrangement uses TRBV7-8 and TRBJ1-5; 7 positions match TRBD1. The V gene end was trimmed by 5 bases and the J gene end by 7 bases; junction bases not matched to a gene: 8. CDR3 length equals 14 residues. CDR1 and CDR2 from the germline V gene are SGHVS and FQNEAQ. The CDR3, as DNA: TGTGCCAGCAGCGAATCCGGGACAGTCCAGCCCCAGCATTTT. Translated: CASSESGTVQPQHF.

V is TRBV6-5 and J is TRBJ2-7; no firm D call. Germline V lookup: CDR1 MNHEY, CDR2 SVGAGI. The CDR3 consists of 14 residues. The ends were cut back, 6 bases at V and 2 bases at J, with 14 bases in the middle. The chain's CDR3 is CASRPDWNAYEQYF. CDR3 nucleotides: TGTGCCAGCAGACCAGACTGGAACGCCTACGAGCAGTACTTC.

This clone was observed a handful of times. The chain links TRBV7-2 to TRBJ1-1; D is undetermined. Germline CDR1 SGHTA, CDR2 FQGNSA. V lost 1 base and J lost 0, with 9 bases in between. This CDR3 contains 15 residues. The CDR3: CASSLVKSMNTEAFF. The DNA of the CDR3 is TGTGCCAGCAGCTTAGTGAAATCTATGAACACTGAAGCTTTCTTT.

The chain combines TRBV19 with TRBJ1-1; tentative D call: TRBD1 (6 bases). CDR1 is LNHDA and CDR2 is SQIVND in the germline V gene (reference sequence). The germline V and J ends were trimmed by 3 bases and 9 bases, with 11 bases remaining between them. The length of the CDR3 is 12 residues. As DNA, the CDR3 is TGTGCCAGTAGTATTGAAGGGACAAAAGCTTTCTTT. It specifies CASSIEGTKAFF.

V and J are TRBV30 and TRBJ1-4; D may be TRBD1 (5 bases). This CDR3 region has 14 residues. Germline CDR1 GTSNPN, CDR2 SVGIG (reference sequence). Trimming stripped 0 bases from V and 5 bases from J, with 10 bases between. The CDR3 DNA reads TGTGCCTGGAGTGTGGGAGGGGACAATGAAAAACTGTTTTTT. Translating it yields CAWSVGGDNEKLFF.

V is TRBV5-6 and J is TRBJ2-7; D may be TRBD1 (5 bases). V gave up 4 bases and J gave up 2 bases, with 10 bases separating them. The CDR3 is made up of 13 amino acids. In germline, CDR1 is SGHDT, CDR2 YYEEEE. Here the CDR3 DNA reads TGTGCCAGCAGCAGGCAGGGCCCCTACGAGCAGTACTTC. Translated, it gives CASSRQGPYEQYF.

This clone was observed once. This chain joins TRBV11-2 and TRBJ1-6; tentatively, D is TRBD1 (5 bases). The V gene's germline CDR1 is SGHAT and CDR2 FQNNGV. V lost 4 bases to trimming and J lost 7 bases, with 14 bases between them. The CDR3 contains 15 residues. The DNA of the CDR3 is TGTGCCAGCAGCTCGGGACTAACTAGGAATTCACCCCTCCACTTT. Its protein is CASSSGLTRNSPLHF.

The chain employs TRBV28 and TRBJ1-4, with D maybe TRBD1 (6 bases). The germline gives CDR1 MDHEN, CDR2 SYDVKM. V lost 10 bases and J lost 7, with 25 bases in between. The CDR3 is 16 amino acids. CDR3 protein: CATHEAGGALSEKLFF. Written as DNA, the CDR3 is TGTGCCACCCACGAGGCGGGGGGGGCCTTAAGTGAAAAACTGTTTTTT.

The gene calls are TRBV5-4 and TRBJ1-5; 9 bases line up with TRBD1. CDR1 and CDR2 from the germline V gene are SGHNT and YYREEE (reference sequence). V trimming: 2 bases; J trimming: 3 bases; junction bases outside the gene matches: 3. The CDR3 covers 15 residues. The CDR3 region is CASSLQGAINQPQHF. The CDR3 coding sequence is TGTGCCAGCAGCTTACAGGGGGCGATCAATCAGCCCCAGCATTTT.

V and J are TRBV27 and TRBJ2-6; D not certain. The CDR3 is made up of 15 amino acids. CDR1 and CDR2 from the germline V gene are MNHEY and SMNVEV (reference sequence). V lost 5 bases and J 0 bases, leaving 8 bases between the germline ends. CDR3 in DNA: TGTGCCAGCAGTCAAAGGAGCTCTGGGGCCAACGTCCTGACTTTC. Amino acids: CASSQRSSGANVLTF.

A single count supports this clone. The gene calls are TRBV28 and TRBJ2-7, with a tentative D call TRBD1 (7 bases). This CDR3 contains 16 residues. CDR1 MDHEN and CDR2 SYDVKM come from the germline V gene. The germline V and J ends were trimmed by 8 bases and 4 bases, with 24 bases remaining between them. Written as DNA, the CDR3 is TGTGCCAGCTCTACGAGTGGCGGGACAGAGATTTACGAGCAGTACTTC. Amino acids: CASSTSGGTEIYEQYF.

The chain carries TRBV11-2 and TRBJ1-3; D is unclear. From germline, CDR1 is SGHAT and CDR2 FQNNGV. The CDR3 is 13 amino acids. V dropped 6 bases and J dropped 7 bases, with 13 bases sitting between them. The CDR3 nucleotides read TGTGCCAGCAGTCTCACTCGGGTGAACACCATATATTTT. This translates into CASSLTRVNTIYF.

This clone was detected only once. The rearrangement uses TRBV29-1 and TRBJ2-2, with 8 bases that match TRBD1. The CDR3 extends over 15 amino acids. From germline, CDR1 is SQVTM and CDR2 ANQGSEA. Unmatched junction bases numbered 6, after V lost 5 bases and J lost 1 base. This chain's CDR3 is CSVLRTGWNTGELFF. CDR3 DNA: TGCAGCGTTCTTCGGACAGGGTGGAACACCGGGGAGCTGTTTTTT.

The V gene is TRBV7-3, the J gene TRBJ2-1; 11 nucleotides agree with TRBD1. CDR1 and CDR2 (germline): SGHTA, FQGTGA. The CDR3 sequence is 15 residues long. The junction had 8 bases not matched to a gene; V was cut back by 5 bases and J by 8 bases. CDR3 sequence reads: CASSVPGQGVHEQFF. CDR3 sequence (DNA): TGTGCCAGCAGCGTACCGGGACAGGGGGTTCATGAGCAGTTCTTC.

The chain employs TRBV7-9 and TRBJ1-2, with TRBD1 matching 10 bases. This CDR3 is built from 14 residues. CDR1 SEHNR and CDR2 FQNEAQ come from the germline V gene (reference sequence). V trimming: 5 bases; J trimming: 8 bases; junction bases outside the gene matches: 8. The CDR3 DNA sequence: TGTGCCAGCAGCCTCCTGACAGGGGGCGGGGGCTACACCTTC. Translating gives CASSLLTGGGGYTF. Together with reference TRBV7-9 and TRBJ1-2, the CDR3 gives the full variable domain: DTGVSQNPRHKITKRGQNVTFRCDPISEHNRLYWYRQTLGQGPEFLTYFQNEAQLEKSRLLSDRFSAERPKGSFSTLEIQRTEQGDSAMYLCASSLLTGGGGYTFGSGTRLTVV.

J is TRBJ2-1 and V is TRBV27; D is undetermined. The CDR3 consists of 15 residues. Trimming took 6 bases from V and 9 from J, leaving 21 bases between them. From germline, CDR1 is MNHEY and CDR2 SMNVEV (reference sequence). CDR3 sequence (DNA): TGTGCCAGCAGCCCCCTTGGGCCGAGTCGTGTTGAGCAGTTCTTC. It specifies CASSPLGPSRVEQFF.

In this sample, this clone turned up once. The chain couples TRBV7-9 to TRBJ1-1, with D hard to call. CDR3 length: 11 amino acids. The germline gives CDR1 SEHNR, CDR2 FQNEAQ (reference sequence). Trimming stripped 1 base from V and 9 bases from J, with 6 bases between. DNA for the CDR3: TGTGCCAGCAGCTTAGAATCTCAAGCTTTCTTT. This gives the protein CASSLESQAFF.

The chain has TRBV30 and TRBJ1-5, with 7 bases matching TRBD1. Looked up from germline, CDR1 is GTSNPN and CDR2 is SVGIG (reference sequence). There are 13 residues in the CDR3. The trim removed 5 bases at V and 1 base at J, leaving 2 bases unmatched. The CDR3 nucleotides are TGTGCCTGGGGGGGACAGAGCAATCAGCCCCAGCATTTT. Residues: CAWGGQSNQPQHF.

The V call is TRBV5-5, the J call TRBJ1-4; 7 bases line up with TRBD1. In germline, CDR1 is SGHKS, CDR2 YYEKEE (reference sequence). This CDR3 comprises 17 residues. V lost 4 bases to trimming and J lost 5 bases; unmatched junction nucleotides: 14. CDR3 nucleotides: TGTGCCAGCAGCCCTCCTCCAGTCGGGACAGTAAATGAAAAACTGTTTTTT. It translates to CASSPPPVGTVNEKLFF.

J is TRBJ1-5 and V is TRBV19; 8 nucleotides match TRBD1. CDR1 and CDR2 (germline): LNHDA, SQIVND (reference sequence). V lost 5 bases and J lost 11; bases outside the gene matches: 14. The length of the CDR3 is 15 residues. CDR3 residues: CASSQRDRSIGAQHF. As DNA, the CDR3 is TGTGCCAGTAGTCAAAGGGACAGGTCAATCGGGGCCCAGCATTTT.

CDR3 coding DNA: TGTGCCAGCGTAGGGACAGGGGGCCGCTATGGCTACACCTTC. It is translated as CASVGTGGRYGYTF. This chain joins TRBV25-1 and TRBJ1-2, with 12 bases fitting TRBD1. The length of the CDR3 is 14 residues. The ends lost 8 bases at V and 4 bases at J; junction bases unmatched: 5. Germline V gives CDR1 MGHDK, CDR2 SYGVNS.

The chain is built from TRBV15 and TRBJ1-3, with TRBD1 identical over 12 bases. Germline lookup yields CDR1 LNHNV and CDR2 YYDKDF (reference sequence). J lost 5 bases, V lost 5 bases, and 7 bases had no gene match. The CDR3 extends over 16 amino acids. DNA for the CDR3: TGTGCCACCAGCTCCGCGGGACAGGGGGCACGAAACACCATATATTTT. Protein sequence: CATSSAGQGARNTIYF.

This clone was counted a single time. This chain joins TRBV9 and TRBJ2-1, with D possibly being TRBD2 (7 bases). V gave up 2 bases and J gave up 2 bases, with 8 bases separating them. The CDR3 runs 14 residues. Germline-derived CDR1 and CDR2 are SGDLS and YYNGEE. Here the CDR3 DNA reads TGTGCCAGCAGCGTCGGGGGGCCCTACAATGAGCAGTTCTTC. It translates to CASSVGGPYNEQFF.

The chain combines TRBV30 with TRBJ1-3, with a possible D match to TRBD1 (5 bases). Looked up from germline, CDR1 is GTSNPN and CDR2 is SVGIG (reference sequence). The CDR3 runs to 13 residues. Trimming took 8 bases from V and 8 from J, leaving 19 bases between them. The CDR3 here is CAVGRGFGDTIYF. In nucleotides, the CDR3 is TGTGCCGTGGGCCGGGGGTTTGGGGACACCATATATTTT. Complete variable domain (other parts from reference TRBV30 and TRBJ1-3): SQTIHQWPATLVQPVGSPLSLECTVEGTSNPNLYWYRQAAGRGLQLLFYSVGIGQISSEVPQNLSASRPQDRQFILSSKKLLLSDSGFYLCAVGRGFGDTIYFGEGSWLTVV.